Listed below are T cell receptor beta chains from one sample, sequenced in a study of identical twins. Each CDR3 protein gets one entry after TCRdb re-called the 5' RACE reads with MiXCR. The sample carries about 810,000 distinct CDR3 sequences, around an eighth recorded once. These same records also appear under a second study, on yellow fever vaccine responses in identical twins.

The sample consisted of PBMCs. The receptors were sampled from a woman aged 18-29 years in good health. The CDR3 runs from the conserved cysteine through the conserved F or W. Each record gives: J gene, D gene, V gene, clone size, CDR3 protein, CDR3 DNA. D genes are given only for firm matches. Clone size is given for some rows only: seen once, a few or many times, or a class if the clone is expanded.

TRBJ1-6 | TRBD1 | TRBV6-5 | few | CASSYSSGQGARSLHF | TGTGCCAGCAGTTACTCGAGCGGACAGGGGGCAAGATCCCTCCACTTT
TRBJ2-3 | TRBD1 | TRBV28 | few | CASSTGQGARADTQYF | TGTGCCAGCAGTACAGGACAGGGGGCCCGTGCAGATACGCAGTATTTT
TRBJ2-4 | - | TRBV28 | few | CASQWETGNIQYF | TGTGCCAGCCAATGGGAGACGGGGAACATTCAGTACTTC
TRBJ2-1 | TRBD2 | TRBV20-1 | - | CSARDASGGLNEQFF | TGCAGTGCTAGAGATGCCAGCGGGGGGCTCAATGAGCAGTTCTTC
TRBJ1-1 | TRBD1 | TRBV13 | - | CASSTHRGEAFF | TGTGCCAGCAGCACTCACAGGGGAGAGGCTTTCTTT
TRBJ2-1 | TRBD2 | TRBV11-3 | - | CASSYVAGFTGNEQFF | TGTGCCAGCAGCTACGTAGCGGGATTTACTGGCAATGAGCAGTTCTTC
TRBJ2-1 | TRBD2 | TRBV28 | few | CASSSPGASGVPSRQFF | TGTGCCAGCAGCTCACCCGGGGCTAGCGGGGTCCCCAGTAGGCAGTTCTTC
TRBJ1-2 | - | TRBV12-3/TRBV12-4 | many | CASSFLTIYGYTF | TGTGCCAGCAGTTTCCTCACAATCTATGGCTACACCTTC
TRBJ2-5 | - | TRBV2 | - | CASSEWAYQETQYF | TGTGCCAGCAGTGAATGGGCATACCAAGAGACCCAGTACTTC
TRBJ2-1 | - | TRBV7-3 | - | CASSFLPGSAHEQFF | TGTGCCAGCAGCTTTCTCCCGGGATCGGCTCATGAGCAGTTCTTC
TRBJ2-4 | TRBD1 | TRBV11-2 | few | CASSLTGFVDIQYF | TGTGCCAGCAGCCTGACAGGGTTTGTGGACATTCAGTACTTC
TRBJ2-5 | - | TRBV20-1 | - | CSAKGWQGETQYF | TGCAGTGCTAAAGGCTGGCAAGGAGAGACCCAGTACTTC
TRBJ2-1 | - | TRBV6-1 | few | CASWPPRGGYNEQFF | TGTGCCAGCTGGCCCCCGAGGGGGGGCTACAATGAGCAGTTCTTC
TRBJ2-5 | - | TRBV10-3 | - | CAISESVGGEKTQYF | TGTGCCATCAGTGAAAGTGTAGGGGGGGAGAAGACCCAGTACTTC
TRBJ2-5 | TRBD1 | TRBV28 | many | CASSSFWDRTQETQYF | TGTGCCAGCAGTTCCTTTTGGGACAGAACCCAAGAGACCCAGTACTTC
TRBJ2-7 | - | TRBV28 | - | CASSPPRWGEQYF | TGTGCCAGCAGTCCCCCTCGGTGGGGCGAGCAGTACTTC
TRBJ2-1 | TRBD2 | TRBV4-1 | few | CASSPGSGRSSSYNEQFF | TGCGCCAGCAGCCCCGGGAGCGGGAGGTCCTCCTCCTACAATGAGCAGTTCTTC
TRBJ2-7 | - | TRBV12-3/TRBV12-4 | few | CASSFLGQSYEQYF | TGTGCCAGCAGTTTTTTGGGTCAGTCCTACGAGCAGTACTTC
TRBJ2-1 | - | TRBV11-2 | few | CASSLGGVGEQFF | TGTGCCAGCAGTCTGGGCGGGGTGGGTGAGCAGTTCTTC
TRBJ2-1 | TRBD2 | TRBV11-2 | few | CASSLVLAGGFEQFF | TGTGCCAGCAGCTTAGTACTAGCGGGTGGGTTTGAGCAGTTCTTC
TRBJ2-2 | TRBD2 | TRBV6-1 | few | CASRMAGGTTGELFF | TGTGCCAGCAGAATGGCGGGGGGGACCACCGGGGAGCTGTTTTTT
TRBJ2-1 | - | TRBV6-1 | - | CASRDDSYNEQFF | TGTGCCAGCAGAGATGACAGTTACAATGAGCAGTTCTTC
TRBJ2-2 | TRBD1 | TRBV3-1 | - | CASSQAWTGTTGELFF | TGTGCCAGCAGCCAAGCCTGGACAGGGACGACCGGGGAGCTGTTTTTT
TRBJ2-3 | - | TRBV29-1 | - | CSVEGVGSLGTQYF | TGCAGCGTTGAAGGAGTGGGTAGCTTGGGTACGCAGTATTTT
TRBJ1-1 | - | TRBV6-6 | - | CASFAAGPEAFF | TGTGCCAGCTTCGCGGCAGGCCCTGAAGCTTTCTTT
TRBJ1-2 | - | TRBV29-1 | few | CSDGGAGYGYTF | TGCAGCGATGGGGGGGCAGGCTATGGCTACACCTTC
TRBJ2-1 | TRBD1 | TRBV10-3 | - | CAISRLTGDEQFF | TGTGCCATCAGCAGACTAACAGGGGATGAGCAGTTCTTC
TRBJ2-4 | TRBD1 | TRBV5-1 | few | CASSNGQGAGKNIQYF | TGCGCCAGCAGCAACGGACAGGGGGCTGGCAAAAACATTCAGTACTTC
TRBJ2-2 | TRBD2 | TRBV5-1 | few | CASSTGLATTGELFF | TGCGCCAGCAGCACGGGACTAGCGACCACCGGGGAGCTGTTTTTT
TRBJ2-1 | TRBD2 | TRBV10-3 | - | CAISESAGDNEQFF | TGTGCCATCAGTGAGTCCGCGGGAGACAACGAGCAGTTCTTC
TRBJ1-1 | - | TRBV29-1 | - | CSVGSGTPYTEAFF | TGCAGCGTTGGTTCAGGGACACCGTACACTGAAGCTTTCTTT
TRBJ1-6 | - | TRBV27 | - | CASTPAGVGTSPLHF | TGTGCCAGCACCCCCGCCGGGGTTGGGACTTCACCCCTCCACTTT
TRBJ2-2 | TRBD2 | TRBV11-2 | - | CASSLGGWRGTLNTGELFF | TGTGCCAGCAGCTTAGGGGGGTGGCGGGGGACGCTGAACACCGGGGAGCTGTTTTTT